One sample yielded the 23 T cell receptor beta chains listed below, sequenced in a study of shared clonotypes between healthy human individuals. The table came from immunoSEQ multiplex PCR; TCRdb's copy has only in-frame clones and leaves some out. The data hold about 1,500,000 clones, with more than 95% observed a single time. The sequenced material came from naive CD4+ T cells sorted from blood. Regarding subset: CD45RA+ positively selected. The source of these receptors is a man younger than 45 in good health.

The chain is built from TRBV14 and TRBJ2-7, with 8 bases matching TRBD2. The CDR3 spans 17 residues. The V gene's germline CDR1 is SGHDN and CDR2 FVKESK. Trimming took 3 bases from V and 2 from J; bases not matched to a gene: 12. For the CDR3, the DNA is TGTGCCAGCAGCCAGGGAACAAAGCGGGAGCCGCCCTACGAGCAGTACTTC. Encoded protein: CASSQGTKREPPYEQYF.

The chain couples TRBV7-9 to TRBJ2-7, with 9 bases aligning to TRBD2. The CDR3 runs to 14 residues. The ends lost 4 bases at V and 2 bases at J; junction bases unmatched: 3. Germline-derived CDR1 and CDR2 are SEHNR and FQNEAQ (reference sequence). CDR3 nucleotides: TGTGCCAGCAGCTCGGGACTAGCTCCCTACGAGCAGTACTTC. This sequence encodes CASSSGLAPYEQYF.

As to this clone: Other DNA sequences in the sample encode the same CDR3. This chain links TRBV2 with TRBJ2-5; the D gene is possibly TRBD1 (5 bases). This CDR3 region has 13 residues. Germline V CDR1 and CDR2: SNHLY, FYNNEI. The germline V and J ends were trimmed by 3 bases and 2 bases, with 7 bases remaining between them. In DNA, the CDR3 is TGTGCCAGCAGTGACGACAGTCAAGAGACCCAGTACTTC. This encodes CASSDDSQETQYF.

This clone was detected once. The chain joins TRBV18 to TRBJ2-2; 9 bases agree with TRBD2. The CDR3 consists of 17 residues. Germline loops: CDR1 KGHSH, CDR2 LQKENI. V lost 2 bases and J lost 2; bases outside the gene matches: 6. The CDR3 spells CASSPSRLAANTGELFF. The DNA for the CDR3 is TGTGCCAGCTCACCATCGAGACTAGCGGCAAACACCGGGGAGCTGTTTTTT.

The chain joins TRBV5-5 to TRBJ2-2; D is possibly TRBD2 (6 bases). V gave up 1 base and J gave up 4 bases, with 11 bases separating them. The CDR3 runs 15 residues. The V gene's germline CDR1 is SGHKS and CDR2 YYEKEE (reference sequence). The CDR3 DNA reads TGTGCCAGCAGCTTGATGGGGGGATCCACCGGGGAGCTGTTTTTT. It yields the protein CASSLMGGSTGELFF.

The genes are TRBV6-1 and TRBJ1-2; D is unclear. Germline-derived CDR1 and CDR2 are MNHNS and SASEGT. V lost 8 bases to trimming and J lost 5 bases, with 12 bases between them. CDR3 size: 12 residues. CDR3 sequence reads: CASRPGAYGYTF. The CDR3 region has the DNA TGTGCCAGCCGGCCAGGAGCTTATGGCTACACCTTC.

The J gene is TRBJ1-4, the V gene TRBV15; TRBD1 matches 9 bases. V trimming: 2 bases; J trimming: 2 bases; junction bases outside the gene matches: 15. The CDR3 is 20 amino acids. Germline CDR1 is LNHNV and CDR2 is YYDKDF (reference sequence). In DNA form, the CDR3 reads TGTGCCACCAGCAGATCACCCGGGACAGGGAATTTCGAGACTAATGAAAAACTGTTTTTT. Amino acid sequence: CATSRSPGTGNFETNEKLFF.

The chain links TRBV7-6 to TRBJ1-1, with 8 bases identical to TRBD1. V shed 2 bases, J shed 3 bases, and the junction held 8 bases outside the gene matches. The CDR3 contains 16 residues. CDR1 and CDR2 (germline): SGHVS, FNYEAQ. CDR3 residues: CASSLFQGAGDTEAFF. CDR3 nucleotides: TGTGCCAGCAGCTTATTCCAGGGGGCAGGAGACACTGAAGCTTTCTTT. The variable domain in full, completed from reference TRBV7-6 and TRBJ1-1, reads GAGVSQSPRYKVTKRGQDVALRCDPISGHVSLYWYRQALGQGPEFLTYFNYEAQQDKSGLPNDRFSAERPEGSISTLTIQRTEQRDSAMYRCASSLFQGAGDTEAFFGQGTRLTVV.

The J gene is TRBJ2-7, the V gene TRBV29-1; 7 bases match TRBD1. The CDR3 totals 15 residues. Looked up from germline, CDR1 is SQVTM and CDR2 is ANQGSEA. Trimming at V came to 5 bases and at J to 2 bases, leaving 12 bases not matched to a gene. The CDR3 sequence is CSVRDTQGIPYEQYF. CDR3 DNA: TGCAGCGTTCGGGACACACAGGGGATACCCTACGAGCAGTACTTC.

The genes are TRBV6-5 and TRBJ2-7; 9 nucleotides match TRBD1. This CDR3 is 13 amino acids long. Germline V lookup: CDR1 MNHEY, CDR2 SVGAGI. Trimming at V came to 6 bases and at J to 1 base, leaving 1 base not matched to a gene. The DNA for the CDR3 is TGTGCCAGCAGAGGGACAGGGTCCTACGAGCAGTACTTC. Its protein product is CASRGTGSYEQYF.

The DNA for the CDR3 is TGCGCCAGCCGACTAGCGGGAGTTTGGGATACGCAGTATTTT. Translating it yields CASRLAGVWDTQYF. The rearrangement joins TRBV10-2 to TRBJ2-3; 12 bases map to TRBD2. Germline V CDR1 and CDR2: WSHSY, SAAADI. CDR3 length: 14 residues. J was trimmed by 6 bases and V by 8 bases; bases with no gene match: 6.

The V call is TRBV9, the J call TRBJ2-1; D may be TRBD1 or TRBD2 (6 bases each). Germline V gene sequence: CDR1 SGDLS, CDR2 YYNGEE. Trimming cost V 6 bases and J 1 base, with 17 bases left between them. The CDR3 contains 16 residues. CDR3 region: CASTRLGAGSYNEQFF. In DNA, the CDR3 is TGTGCCAGCACTCGGTTGGGGGCGGGGTCCTACAATGAGCAGTTCTTC.

The V and J genes are TRBV5-1 and TRBJ2-3; 9 bases map to TRBD2. Germline-derived CDR1 and CDR2 are SGHRS and YFSETQ. The CDR3 has 18 residues. V lost 4 bases, J lost 5 bases, and 17 bases stayed unmatched. The CDR3 DNA sequence: TGCGCCAGCAGCACGGGACTCCTAGCGGGATCTCGGGGAGATACGCAGTATTTT. This sequence encodes CASSTGLLAGSRGDTQYF.

The rearrangement joins TRBV2 to TRBJ2-7; tentatively, D is TRBD1 (5 bases). Germline V CDR1 and CDR2: SNHLY, FYNNEI. The CDR3 spans 14 residues. Trimming stripped 4 bases from V and 2 bases from J, with 12 bases between. This chain's CDR3 is CASSGRIGAYEQYF. CDR3 DNA: TGTGCCAGCAGTGGGCGGATAGGGGCCTACGAGCAGTACTTC.

This clone was observed a single time. The V call is TRBV5-6, the J call TRBJ2-5, with TRBD1 as a possible D gene (5 bases). Trimming stripped 4 bases from V and 1 base from J, with 11 bases between. The V gene's germline CDR1 is SGHDT and CDR2 YYEEEE. The CDR3 consists of 14 residues. The DNA for the CDR3 is TGTGCCAGCAGCCCGCAGGGTCTCCAAGAGACCCAGTACTTC. Encoded protein: CASSPQGLQETQYF.

J is TRBJ1-4 and V is TRBV15; 9 nucleotides agree with TRBD1. The length of the CDR3 is 17 residues. Unmatched junction bases numbered 13, after V lost 3 bases and J lost 8 bases. Germline CDR1 reads LNHNV; CDR2 reads YYDKDF (reference sequence). CDR3 protein: CATSRGTTATGGEKLFF. CDR3 nucleotides: TGTGCCACCAGCAGGGGGACCACCGCGACAGGGGGGGAAAAACTGTTTTTT.

This chain connects TRBV28 to TRBJ2-7, with 7 bases that match TRBD1. After removal of 4 bases from V and 3 bases from J, the junction contained 6 bases not matched to a gene. CDR1 and CDR2 (germline): MDHEN, SYDVKM. This CDR3 has 14 residues. The DNA of the CDR3 is TGTGCCAGCAGTTCCCCGACAGGGTTCTACGAGCAGTACTTC. Translated: CASSSPTGFYEQYF.

The chain couples TRBV5-8 to TRBJ1-4; TRBD1 matches 7 bases. In germline, CDR1 is SGHTS, CDR2 YDEGEE. There are 15 residues in the CDR3. With 0 bases clipped from V and 10 bases from J, the junction kept 9 bases outside the gene matches. The CDR3 spells CASSLDKQGRVKLFF. CDR3 DNA sequence: TGTGCCAGCAGCTTGGATAAACAGGGGAGGGTAAAACTGTTTTTT.

The rearrangement joins TRBV11-2 to TRBJ1-1, with no clear D. This CDR3 region has 15 residues. Trimming removed 6 bases from V and 2 bases from J, with 16 bases in between. Germline CDR1 is SGHAT and CDR2 is FQNNGV. CDR3 sequence reads: CASSSPRETNTEAFF. The CDR3 coding sequence is TGTGCCAGCAGTAGCCCGAGGGAGACTAACACTGAAGCTTTCTTT.

Of note for this clone: Different DNA sequences within this sample yield the same CDR3. The rearrangement uses TRBV5-6 and TRBJ2-7; 8 bases map to TRBD2. Germline lookup yields CDR1 SGHDT and CDR2 YYEEEE. The ends lost 7 bases at V and 7 bases at J; junction bases unmatched: 13. The CDR3 spans 14 residues. DNA for the CDR3: TGTGCCAGCCTTCCAAGCGGGAGAACGCGGGAGCAGTACTTC. Translating it yields CASLPSGRTREQYF.

The V gene is TRBV27, the J gene TRBJ2-1; D might be TRBD1 or TRBD2, each matching 6 bases. V lost 2 bases and J 0 bases, leaving 11 bases between the germline ends. CDR3 length equals 16 residues. The germline CDR1 and CDR2 sequences are MNHEY and SMNVEV (reference sequence). Here the CDR3 DNA reads TGTGCCAGCAGTTTAGGCAGGGGACTCTCCTACAATGAGCAGTTCTTC. It codes for CASSLGRGLSYNEQFF.

The rearrangement joins TRBV5-1 to TRBJ1-1; D possibly corresponds to TRBD1 (6 bases). Germline CDR1 and CDR2: SGHRS and YFSETQ. There are 15 residues in the CDR3. Trimming left V 4 bases short and J 3 bases short, with 16 bases between. The CDR3 DNA reads TGCGCCAGCAGCCCGGCGGGGGGCGTGTACACTGAAGCTTTCTTT. It is translated as CASSPAGGVYTEAFF.

This chain joins TRBV28 and TRBJ2-7, with TRBD2 identical over 10 bases. This CDR3 contains 20 residues. J lost 4 bases, V lost 9 bases, and 27 bases had no gene match. Germline CDR1 reads MDHEN; CDR2 reads SYDVKM. CDR3 DNA sequence: TGTGCCAGGCCCCTGGGAGCGGGAGGGCCTCCGAAGTCACCCAGATACGAGCAGTACTTC. Protein: CARPLGAGGPPKSPRYEQYF.